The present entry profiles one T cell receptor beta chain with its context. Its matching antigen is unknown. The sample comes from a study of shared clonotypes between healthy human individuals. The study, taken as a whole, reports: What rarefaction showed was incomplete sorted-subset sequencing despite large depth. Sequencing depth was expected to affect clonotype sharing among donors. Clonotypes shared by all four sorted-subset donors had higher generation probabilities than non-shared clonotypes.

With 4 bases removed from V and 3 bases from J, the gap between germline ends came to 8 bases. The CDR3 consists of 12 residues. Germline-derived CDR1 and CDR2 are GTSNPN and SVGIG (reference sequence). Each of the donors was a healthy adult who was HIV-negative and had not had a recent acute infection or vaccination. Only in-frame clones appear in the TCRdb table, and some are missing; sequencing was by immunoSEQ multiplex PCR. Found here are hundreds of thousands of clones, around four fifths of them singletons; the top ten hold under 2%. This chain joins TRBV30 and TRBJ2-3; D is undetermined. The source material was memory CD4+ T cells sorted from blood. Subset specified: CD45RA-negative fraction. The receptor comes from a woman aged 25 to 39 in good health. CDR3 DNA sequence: TGTGCCTGGAACGTTCGGACAGATACGCAGTATTTT. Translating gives CAWNVRTDTQYF.